Listed below are T cell receptor beta chains from one sample, sequenced in a study of human T cells and chemical hapten exposure. A single record per CDR3 protein comes from TCRdb applying MiXCR to the RACE reads. The sample contains hundreds of thousands of distinct CDR3 sequences, roughly 6% of which appear only once. The source was whole blood, collected in connection with sensitization to the hapten diphenylcyclopropenone (DPC). These receptors were taken from a woman aged 18-30 years with alopecia areata. Some clones in this sample may be carry-over from other donors' samples. Each CDR3 is given with its conserved first and last residue. D genes are given only for firm matches. Expanded clones get a size class; other rows say once, few or many, or leave the size out.

clone_size,j_call,d_call,v_call,cdr3_length,cdr3_aa,cdr3_nt
many,TRBJ2-7,-,TRBV3-1,13,CASSQGTTGKQYF,TGTGCCAGCAGCCAAGGTACAACAGGGAAGCAGTACTTC
few,TRBJ1-3,-,TRBV7-9,16,CASSLLGPVSGNTIYF,TGTGCCAGCAGCTTATTAGGTCCGGTGTCGGGAAACACCATATATTTT
-,TRBJ1-1,-,TRBV6-2/TRBV6-3,16,CASSYLAGRGVTEAFF,TGTGCCAGCAGTTACCTTGCGGGACGCGGCGTCACTGAAGCTTTCTTT
many,TRBJ1-1,-,TRBV7-2,14,CASSLSRTNTEAFF,TGTGCCAGCAGCTTAAGCAGGACGAACACTGAAGCTTTCTTT
many,TRBJ2-3,-,TRBV13,17,CASSSYRDSTHVDTQYF,TGTGCCAGCAGCTCCTACCGGGACTCCACACACGTCGATACGCAGTATTTT
-,TRBJ1-2,-,TRBV7-2,13,CASSSRGHYGYTF,TGTGCCAGCAGCTCCAGGGGTCACTATGGCTACACCTTC
few,TRBJ1-1,TRBD1,TRBV6-2/TRBV6-3,16,CASSYRQGYMNTEAFF,TGTGCCAGCAGTTACCGACAGGGGTACATGAACACTGAAGCTTTCTTT
-,TRBJ2-7,-,TRBV12-3/TRBV12-4,12,CASSRGHYEQYF,TGTGCCAGCAGCAGGGGACACTACGAGCAGTACTTC
many,TRBJ1-1,-,TRBV6-5,15,CASSYSGSPNTEAFF,TGTGCCAGCAGTTACTCAGGGAGCCCGAACACTGAAGCTTTCTTT
many,TRBJ1-1,TRBD1,TRBV7-9,17,CASSSSRDRGLNTEAFF,TGTGCCAGCAGCTCGTCCCGGGACAGGGGTTTGAACACTGAAGCTTTCTTT
many,TRBJ1-5,TRBD1,TRBV7-2,14,CASSFTGANQPQHF,TGTGCCAGCAGCTTTACAGGGGCCAATCAGCCCCAGCATTTT
few,TRBJ2-3,TRBD2,TRBV25-1,15,CASSGSERGSDTQYF,TGTGCCAGCAGTGGGTCGGAGCGGGGGTCAGATACGCAGTATTTT
many,TRBJ2-2,-,TRBV12-3/TRBV12-4,13,CASTLGEGGELFF,TGTGCCAGCACCCTAGGAGAGGGCGGGGAGCTGTTTTTT
many,TRBJ1-6,TRBD1,TRBV10-3,16,CAISEGQGSLGSPLHF,TGTGCCATCAGTGAGGGACAGGGGTCCCTGGGTTCACCCCTCCACTTT
-,TRBJ1-5,-,TRBV12-3/TRBV12-4,13,CASSFKGDQPQHF,TGTGCCAGCAGTTTTAAAGGAGATCAGCCCCAGCATTTT
many,TRBJ1-4,TRBD1,TRBV12-3/TRBV12-4,16,CASSVERDSLNEKLFF,TGTGCCAGCAGTGTAGAGAGGGACAGCCTTAATGAAAAACTGTTTTTT
few,TRBJ2-3,-,TRBV18,15,CASSPPGASRDTQYF,TGTGCCAGCTCACCACCGGGGGCATCGCGAGATACGCAGTATTTT
many,TRBJ2-3,TRBD2,TRBV20-1,13,CSAQRGGTDTQYF,TGCAGTGCTCAGCGGGGGGGCACAGATACGCAGTATTTT
few,TRBJ1-5,-,TRBV9,12,CASGQGYQPQHF,TGTGCCAGTGGACAAGGTTATCAGCCCCAGCATTTT
few,TRBJ1-4,TRBD1,TRBV12-3/TRBV12-4,14,CASSPSGGIRKLFF,TGTGCCAGCAGTCCTTCAGGGGGGATCCGAAAACTGTTTTTT
many,TRBJ1-1,-,TRBV24-1,12,CATSDLNTEAFF,TGTGCCACCAGTGATTTGAACACTGAAGCTTTCTTT
few,TRBJ2-2,-,TRBV10-3,18,CAIGPNRRRQPDTGELFF,TGTGCCATCGGCCCAAATCGTAGGCGACAGCCAGACACCGGGGAGCTGTTTTTT
-,TRBJ2-7,-,TRBV7-9,15,CASSFTGTSAWEQYF,TGTGCCAGCAGCTTCACCGGGACGTCGGCGTGGGAGCAGTACTTC
few,TRBJ2-3,-,TRBV7-9,16,CASSAIKEGGTDTQYF,TGTGCCAGCAGCGCTATCAAAGAAGGGGGCACAGATACGCAGTATTTT
many,TRBJ2-1,-,TRBV7-8,13,CASSPTPRDEQFF,TGTGCCAGCAGCCCAACCCCGAGAGATGAGCAGTTCTTC
few,TRBJ2-5,-,TRBV7-8,15,CASAMAWAEQETQYF,TGTGCCAGCGCTATGGCGTGGGCGGAACAAGAGACCCAGTACTTC
many,TRBJ2-5,-,TRBV4-3,13,CASSQDTGETQYF,TGCGCCAGCAGCCAAGATACCGGAGAGACCCAGTACTTC
many,TRBJ1-1,TRBD1,TRBV6-5,14,CASSYHDRGPEAFF,TGTGCCAGCAGTTATCACGACAGGGGACCTGAAGCTTTCTTT
-,TRBJ2-3,-,TRBV12-3/TRBV12-4,16,CASSVPGSWGTDTQYF,TGTGCCAGCAGTGTCCCGGGGTCCTGGGGCACAGATACGCAGTATTTT
few,TRBJ2-7,TRBD2,TRBV12-3/TRBV12-4,16,CASSRLRGGASYEQYF,TGTGCCAGCAGTCGCCTCCGCGGGGGGGCCTCGTACGAGCAGTACTTC
-,TRBJ2-7,-,TRBV29-1,12,CSVVGASYEQYF,TGCAGCGTTGTTGGAGCCTCCTACGAGCAGTACTTC
-,TRBJ2-1,-,TRBV29-1,12,CSVEDQRNEQFF,TGCAGCGTTGAAGATCAGAGGAATGAGCAGTTCTTC
few,TRBJ2-1,-,TRBV6-2/TRBV6-3,14,CASSFSSELNEQFF,TGTGCCAGCAGTTTCAGCTCGGAATTAAATGAGCAGTTCTTC
few,TRBJ2-7,-,TRBV6-1,17,CASNEAPPSGPTYEQYF,TGTGCCAGCAACGAGGCTCCCCCTTCGGGACCGACCTACGAGCAGTACTTC
few,TRBJ2-2,-,TRBV6-6,13,CASSYLGSGELFF,TGTGCCAGCAGTTATCTGGGTTCCGGGGAGCTGTTTTTT
many,TRBJ1-1,TRBD1,TRBV4-3,15,CASSRAGTGGTEAFF,TGCGCCAGCAGCCGAGCCGGGACAGGGGGCACTGAAGCTTTCTTT
few,TRBJ2-7,-,TRBV29-1,12,CSVGSYSYEQYF,TGCAGCGTTGGGAGCTACTCCTACGAGCAGTACTTC
-,TRBJ2-4,TRBD2,TRBV28,15,CASRRSGGLPNIQYF,TGTGCCAGCAGGCGATCGGGGGGGCTACCGAACATTCAGTACTTC
-,TRBJ1-1,-,TRBV24-1,11,CATQGGSEAFF,TGTGCCACCCAGGGTGGATCTGAAGCTTTCTTT
many,TRBJ1-5,TRBD1,TRBV12-3/TRBV12-4,13,CASSSQGDQPQHF,TGTGCCAGCAGTTCCCAGGGGGATCAGCCCCAGCATTTT
few,TRBJ2-1,-,TRBV10-3,17,CAISESMGRGSYNEQFF,TGTGCCATCAGTGAGTCGATGGGACGGGGCTCCTACAATGAGCAGTTCTTC
-,TRBJ2-2,-,TRBV12-5,14,CASGLRGHTGELFF,TGTGCTAGTGGTTTGAGAGGACACACCGGGGAGCTGTTTTTT
-,TRBJ2-5,-,TRBV4-3,15,CASSQVWGTQETQYF,TGCGCCAGCAGCCAAGTCTGGGGAACCCAAGAGACCCAGTACTTC
many,TRBJ2-3,TRBD2,TRBV10-3,12,CAIRAGDDTQYF,TGTGCCATCAGAGCGGGGGACGATACGCAGTATTTT
many,TRBJ2-6,-,TRBV25-1,16,CASSDGRSSGANVLTF,TGTGCCAGCAGTGACGGCAGGAGCTCTGGGGCCAACGTCCTGACTTTC